Below, one T cell receptor (beta chain) is given with its context. Only in-frame clones appear in the TCRdb table, and some are missing; sequencing was by immunoSEQ multiplex PCR. The table shows about 470,000 clones, with about four fifths occurring only once. The data derive from a study of shared clonotypes between healthy human individuals. CDR3 size: 15 residues. Germline-derived CDR1 and CDR2 are SGHAT and FQNNGV. V lost 5 bases and J lost 7, with 18 bases in between. The origin of this receptor is a woman between 35 and 50 years old in good health. Some clones in this sample may be carry-over from other donors' samples. Sequencing input: PBMCs. The chain links TRBV11-2 to TRBJ2-1; the D gene is possibly TRBD2 (5 bases). CDR3 sequence (DNA): TGTGCCAGCAGCCTCAAGTCGGGGTTTCGGAATGAGCAGTTCTTC. Encoded protein: CASSLKSGFRNEQFF.